The source of this TCR beta chain is a study of vaccination effects on CD4 cells after COVID-19. Worth noting for this clone: Its specificity is unknown.

J gave up 2 bases and V 2 bases, and 2 bases lay outside the gene matches. Germline-derived CDR1 and CDR2 are SGHAT and FQNNGV. The CDR3 contains 16 residues. Study-level results: Marked clonal contraction of infection- and vaccine-induced clones was seen late after vaccination.

ViraFEST used viral peptide pools to expand antigen-specific CD4+ T cells before sequencing. Having been cultured for less than 12 days, the cells underwent CD4+ T cell isolation. It was two doses of either the BNT162b2 or mRNA-1273 vaccine that participants received. Wells containing two million PBMC each were cultured with around 10 IU/ml IL-2 and approximately 9.6 ug/ml peptides. The assay was immunoSEQ multiplex PCR, and TCRdb's table has in-frame clones only and misses some. The table has tens of thousands of clones, less than 80% seen once. The rearrangement uses TRBV11-2 and TRBJ2-2, with 10 bases lining up with TRBD2. The sequences come from CD4+ T cells from PBMCs cultured with HCoV-229E spike peptides, collected after COVID-19 vaccination. This TCR derives from a human donor who received a COVID-19 vaccine. DNA of the CDR3: TGTGCCAGCAGCTTATTAGCGGGGGGTAACACCGGGGAGCTGTTTTTT. Translated, it gives CASSLLAGGNTGELFF. Supplemented by reference TRBV11-2 and TRBJ2-2, the full variable domain reads EAGVAQSPRYKIIEKRQSVAFWCNPISGHATLYWYQQILGQGPKLLIQFQNNGVVDDSQLPKDRFSAERLKGVDSTLKIQPAKLEDSAVYLCASSLLAGGNTGELFFGEGSRLTVL.